The present entry profiles one T cell receptor (beta chain) with its context. Its antigen remains unknown. Samples each yielded at least 5.5 micrograms of total RNA. This sample was included in a study of blood T cells in healthy people across ages. The study's findings and limits: Investigators viewed diversity estimates from one million T cells as underestimates, the study reported.

The use of a sample-barcoded 5' primer and a J-beta primer mix characterized a second PCR of roughly 6 to 11 cycles. One entry per CDR3 protein, called by TCRdb with MiXCR from the 5' RACE reads. The table has fewer than 1,000,000 distinct CDR3 sequences, less than 60% seen once. Sample: blood. This TCR was recovered from a man older than 75 in good health.

The CDR3 sequence: CSARLGPDGSIYF. The CDR3 nucleotides are TGCAGTGCTAGACTGGGACCCGACGGCTCCATATATTTT. The V and J genes are TRBV20-1 and TRBJ1-3; D is perhaps TRBD1 (5 bases). V was trimmed by 2 bases and J by 11 bases, leaving 16 bases between them. Germline values: CDR1 DFQATT, CDR2 SNEGSKA (reference sequence). The CDR3 runs to 13 residues.